The clone carrying this T cell receptor beta chain was seen repeatedly, ten times or more. The sample belongs to a study of metastatic and nonmetastatic thyroid tumors. TCRdb re-called the PCR reads through MiXCR. The sample carries 21,000 or so clones, about a fifth recorded once. Deletions cut 6 bases from V and 10 bases from J, with 12 bases between. Germline V lookup: CDR1 SNHLY, CDR2 FYNNEI. This CDR3 region has 11 residues. The entire patient cohort was treatment-naive prior to thyroid surgery. This sequence joins TRBV2 and TRBJ1-1; D not certain. This TCR was recovered from a female donor with papillary thyroid cancer or a benign thyroid nodule (not recorded which). Some clones in this sample may be carry-over from other donors' samples. Sequenced material: blood. The DNA of the CDR3 is TGTGCCAGCAGCCCCATCGTTGGAGCTTTCTTT. As protein: CASSPIVGAFF. The entire variable domain, with the rest obtained from reference TRBV2 and TRBJ1-1, is as follows: EPEVTQTPSHQVTQMGQEVILRCVPISNHLYFYWYRQILGQKVEFLVSFYNNEISEKSEIFDDQFSVERPDGSNFTLKIRSTKLEDSAMYFCASSPIVGAFFGQGTRLTVV.